These T cell receptor beta chains were read from a single sample in a study of cytomegalovirus exposure and HLA in healthy donors. Profiled with immunoSEQ multiplex PCR; TCRdb holds only in-frame clones, not every one. The table has 150,000 to 200,000 clones, 70% to 90% seen once. Sequenced sample: PBMCs. All receptors come from a woman aged 18-30 years in good health and CMV-seronegative. CDR3s include the opening cysteine and the closing phenylalanine or tryptophan.

J: TRBJ2-7; V: TRBV5-6; CDR3: CASSSPYEQYF
J: TRBJ1-6; V: TRBV7-2; CDR3: CASSSAVGLSPLHF
J: TRBJ1-6; V: TRBV28; CDR3: CASSSGGDFGISPLHF
J: TRBJ1-1; V: TRBV5-1; CDR3: CASSLDRGSNTEAFF
J: TRBJ1-3; V: TRBV18; CDR3: CASSPRGEFAGNTIYF
J: TRBJ2-7; V: TRBV6-5; CDR3: CASKRQGDLSYEQYF
J: TRBJ1-1; V: TRBV7-3; CDR3: CASSLSGDTEAFF
J: TRBJ1-5; V: TRBV28; CDR3: CASRRQGALNQPQHF
J: TRBJ2-1; V: TRBV7-2; CDR3: CASSLEAVNEQFF
J: TRBJ1-2; V: TRBV2; CDR3: CAGVTGTNGYTF